These 15 T cell receptor beta chains originate from one sample sequenced in a study of cytomegalovirus exposure and HLA in healthy donors. This table comes from immunoSEQ multiplex PCR, and its TCRdb copy is limited to in-frame clones, with some not included. The sample lists some 110,000 clones, around 83% occurring once. Input material: PBMCs. The source is a woman aged 18-35 years in good health and CMV-seropositive.

The chain has TRBV19 and TRBJ2-3; D call uncertain. Trimming took 5 bases from V and 5 from J, leaving 8 bases between them. This CDR3 is built from 12 residues. Germline CDR1 is LNHDA and CDR2 is SQIVND (reference sequence). The CDR3 is CASSPLGDTQYF. CDR3 coding DNA: TGTGCCAGTAGTCCTCTCGGAGATACGCAGTATTTT.

This chain connects TRBV25-1 to TRBJ2-3; 7 bases map to TRBD2. The germline gives CDR1 MGHDK, CDR2 SYGVNS. Trimming removed 4 bases from V and 7 bases from J; junction bases left unmatched: 2. This CDR3 spans 12 amino acids. The CDR3 protein is CASSAGTNTQYF. The DNA of the CDR3 is TGTGCCAGCAGTGCGGGGACTAATACGCAGTATTTT.

The rearrangement uses TRBV5-1 and TRBJ2-7, with a possible D match to TRBD1 (6 bases). The V end lost 4 bases, the J end lost 7 bases, and 15 bases lay between the germline ends. There are 13 residues in the CDR3. CDR1 is SGHRS and CDR2 is YFSETQ in the germline V gene. CDR3 DNA sequence: TGCGCCAGCAGCGAGGACAGTGCTGGGGAGCAGTACTTC. It codes for CASSEDSAGEQYF.

This chain links TRBV7-9 with TRBJ1-4; TRBD1 might be the D (5 bases). This CDR3 has 15 amino acids. The germline gives CDR1 SEHNR, CDR2 FQNEAQ (reference sequence). V dropped 0 bases and J dropped 7 bases, with 12 bases sitting between them. The CDR3: CASSLARGSSEKLFF. The CDR3 region has the DNA TGTGCCAGCAGCTTAGCGCGGGGCAGTTCTGAAAAACTGTTTTTT.

This sequence joins TRBV29-1 and TRBJ2-3, with TRBD2 matching 7 bases. CDR1 is SQVTM, CDR2 ANQGSEA, per germline. The junction had 4 bases not matched to a gene; V was cut back by 1 base and J by 3 bases. The CDR3 has 14 amino acids. CDR3 nucleotides: TGCAGCGTTGAAGGAGGACTAGGTACAGATACGCAGTATTTT. Its translation: CSVEGGLGTDTQYF.

J is TRBJ2-7 and V is TRBV7-9; 7 bases agree with TRBD1. This CDR3 has 12 residues. Germline CDR1 is SEHNR and CDR2 is FQNEAQ (reference sequence). The V gene end was trimmed by 6 bases and the J gene end by 2 bases; junction bases not matched to a gene: 1. The CDR3 is CASRTGTYEQYF. CDR3 DNA: TGTGCCAGCAGGACAGGGACCTACGAGCAGTACTTC.

The V gene is TRBV5-6, the J gene TRBJ2-5, with a weak D call TRBD1 (5 bases). V lost 0 bases and J lost 2, with 14 bases in between. Germline V gene data show CDR1 as SGHDT and CDR2 as YYEEEE. CDR3 length: 16 residues. The CDR3 sequence is CASSLARDGWQETQYF. DNA for the CDR3: TGTGCCAGCAGCTTGGCCAGGGATGGGTGGCAAGAGACCCAGTACTTC.

This chain uses TRBV11-3 with TRBJ2-4; D remains unclear. Germline lookup yields CDR1 SGHNT and CDR2 YENEEA. The CDR3 runs 16 residues. The V end lost 0 bases, the J end lost 5 bases, and 14 bases lay between the germline ends. This CDR3 is CASSLDSGYPQNIQYF. DNA of the CDR3: TGTGCCAGCAGCTTAGATTCCGGGTATCCGCAAAACATTCAGTACTTC.

V and J are TRBV7-9 and TRBJ1-1; perhaps TRBD1 as D (5 bases). The CDR3 has 13 amino acids. Trimming stripped 5 bases from V and 4 bases from J, with 11 bases between. Germline V gene lookup returns CDR1 SEHNR and CDR2 FQNEAQ (reference sequence). CDR3 coding DNA: TGTGCCAGCAGCGGTCAGGGATCCACTGAAGCTTTCTTT. Its translation: CASSGQGSTEAFF.

This CDR3 reads CASSPRTANYGYTF. CDR3 DNA: TGTGCCAGCAGCCCCCGGACAGCTAACTATGGCTACACCTTC. The chain employs TRBV5-4 and TRBJ1-2; D is possibly TRBD1 (6 bases). The germline V gene encodes CDR1 SGHNT and CDR2 YYREEE (reference sequence). Trimming left V 4 bases short and J 0 bases short, with 10 bases between. The CDR3 consists of 14 residues.

The rearrangement uses TRBV28 and TRBJ2-7; TRBD1 matches 10 bases. Germline CDR1 and CDR2: MDHEN and SYDVKM. CDR3 length: 15 amino acids. The ends lost 6 bases at V and 7 bases at J; junction bases unmatched: 12. The CDR3 reads CASRTIGTGEWEQYF. CDR3 nucleotides: TGTGCCAGCAGGACAATTGGGACAGGGGAGTGGGAGCAGTACTTC. The variable domain in full, completed from reference TRBV28 and TRBJ2-7, reads DVKVTQSSRYLVKRTGEKVFLECVQDMDHENMFWYRQDPGLGLRLIYFSYDVKMKEKGDIPEGYSVSREKKERFSLILESASTNQTSMYLCASRTIGTGEWEQYFGPGTRLTVT.

CDR3 protein: CASSLIGGQGNSPLHF. CDR3 nucleotide sequence: TGTGCCAGCAGCTTAATCGGGGGGCAGGGAAATTCACCCCTCCACTTT. This chain joins TRBV7-3 and TRBJ1-6; perhaps TRBD1 as D (6 bases). Trimming left V 1 base short and J 7 bases short, with 14 bases between. CDR1 and CDR2 from the germline V gene are SGHTA and FQGTGA. There are 16 residues in the CDR3.

The chain carries TRBV5-8 and TRBJ2-6; TRBD1 might be the D (6 bases). CDR3 size: 15 residues. Germline V gives CDR1 SGHTS, CDR2 YDEGEE. V was trimmed by 2 bases and J by 3 bases, leaving 9 bases between them. CDR3 loop: CASSFDRFGANVLTF. Here the CDR3 DNA reads TGTGCCAGCAGCTTCGACAGGTTTGGGGCCAACGTCCTGACTTTC. Combining the CDR3 with reference TRBV5-8 and TRBJ2-6 gives the whole variable domain EAGVTQSPTHLIKTRGQQATLRCSPISGHTSVYWYQQALGLGLQFLLWYDEGEERNRGNFPPRFSGRQFPNYSSELNVNALELEDSALYLCASSFDRFGANVLTFGAGSRLTVL.

This sequence joins TRBV4-1 and TRBJ1-5, with TRBD1 as a possible D gene (6 bases). V lost 1 base and J lost 6, with 19 bases in between. This CDR3 contains 17 residues. Germline loops: CDR1 MGHRA, CDR2 YSYEKL. Here the CDR3 reads CASSQVSPRGWSQPQHF. CDR3 sequence (DNA): TGCGCCAGCAGCCAAGTAAGTCCCAGGGGTTGGAGTCAGCCCCAGCATTTT.

This chain links TRBV5-4 with TRBJ2-3, with 9 positions matching TRBD2. Trimming cost V 4 bases and J 2 bases; bases outside gene matches: 8. Germline V gene data show CDR1 as SGHNT and CDR2 as YYREEE (reference sequence). This CDR3 is 16 amino acids long. DNA for the CDR3: TGTGCCAGCAGCCCCCCGACTAGCGGATCCACAGATACGCAGTATTTT. Its protein product is CASSPPTSGSTDTQYF. Looking up the rest from reference TRBV5-4 and TRBJ2-3 gives the full variable domain: ETGVTQSPTHLIKTRGQQVTLRCSSQSGHNTVSWYQQALGQGPQFIFQYYREEENGRGNFPPRFSGLQFPNYSSELNVNALELDDSALYLCASSPPTSGSTDTQYFGPGTRLTVL.